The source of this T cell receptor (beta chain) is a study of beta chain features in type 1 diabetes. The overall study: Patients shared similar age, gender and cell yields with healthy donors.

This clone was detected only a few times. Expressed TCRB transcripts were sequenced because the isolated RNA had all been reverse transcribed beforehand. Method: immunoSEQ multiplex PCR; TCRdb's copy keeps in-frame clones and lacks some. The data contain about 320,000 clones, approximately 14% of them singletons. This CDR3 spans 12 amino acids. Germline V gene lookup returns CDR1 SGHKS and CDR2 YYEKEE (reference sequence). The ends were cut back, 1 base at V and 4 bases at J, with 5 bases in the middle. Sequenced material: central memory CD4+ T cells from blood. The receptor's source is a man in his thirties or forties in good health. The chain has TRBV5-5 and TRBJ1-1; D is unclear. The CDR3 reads CASSLLVTEAFF. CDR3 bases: TGTGCCAGCAGCTTGTTGGTCACTGAAGCTTTCTTT.